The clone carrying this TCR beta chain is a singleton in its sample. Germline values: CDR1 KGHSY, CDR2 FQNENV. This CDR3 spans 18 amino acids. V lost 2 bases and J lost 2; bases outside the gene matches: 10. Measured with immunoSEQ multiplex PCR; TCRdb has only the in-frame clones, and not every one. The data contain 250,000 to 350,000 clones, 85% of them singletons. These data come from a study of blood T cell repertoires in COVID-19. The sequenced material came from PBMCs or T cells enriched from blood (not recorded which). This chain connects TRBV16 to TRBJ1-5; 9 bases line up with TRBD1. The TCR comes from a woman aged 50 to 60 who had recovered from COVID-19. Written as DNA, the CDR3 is TGTGCCAGCAGCCAACCGAGACAGGGGGTAAGCGGCAATCAGCCCCAGCATTTT. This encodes CASSQPRQGVSGNQPQHF. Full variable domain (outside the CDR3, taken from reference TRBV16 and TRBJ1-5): GEEVAQTPKHLVRGEGQKAKLYCAPIKGHSYVFWYQQVLKNEFKFLISFQNENVFDETGMPKERFSAKCLPNSPCSLEIQATKLEDSAVYFCASSQPRQGVSGNQPQHFGDGTRLSIL.